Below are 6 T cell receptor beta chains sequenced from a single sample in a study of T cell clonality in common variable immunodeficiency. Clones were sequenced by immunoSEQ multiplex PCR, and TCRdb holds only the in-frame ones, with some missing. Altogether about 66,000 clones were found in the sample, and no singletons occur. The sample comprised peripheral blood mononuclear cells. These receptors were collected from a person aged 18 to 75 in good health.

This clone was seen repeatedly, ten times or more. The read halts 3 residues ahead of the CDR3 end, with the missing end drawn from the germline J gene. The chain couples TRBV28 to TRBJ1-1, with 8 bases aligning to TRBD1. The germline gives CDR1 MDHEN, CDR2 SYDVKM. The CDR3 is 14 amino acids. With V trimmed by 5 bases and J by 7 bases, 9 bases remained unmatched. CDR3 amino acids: CASSPPSGTGEAFF. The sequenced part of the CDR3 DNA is TGTGCCAGCAGTCCACCCTCCGGGACAGGTGAA.

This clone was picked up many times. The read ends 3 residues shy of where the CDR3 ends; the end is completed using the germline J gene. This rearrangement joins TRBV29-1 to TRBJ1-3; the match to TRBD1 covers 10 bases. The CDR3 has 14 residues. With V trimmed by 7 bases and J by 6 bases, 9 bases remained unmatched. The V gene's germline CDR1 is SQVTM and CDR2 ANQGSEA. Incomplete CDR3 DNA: TGCAGCGCAGCCGGACAGGGGGGAAAAAACACC. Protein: CSAAGQGGKNT. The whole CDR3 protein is CSAAGQGGKNTIYF.

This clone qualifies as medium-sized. CDR3 loop: CASSEGSGSSDTQYF. Incomplete CDR3 DNA: TGCGCCAGCAGCGAGGGTAGCGGGAGTTCGGATACG. This chain connects TRBV5-1 to TRBJ2-3; 9 nucleotides agree with TRBD2. The read terminates 3 residues before the CDR3 end, so the remaining end is supplied by the germline J gene. Germline V gives CDR1 SGHRS, CDR2 YFSETQ. Trimming cost V 4 bases and J 6 bases; bases outside gene matches: 9. The CDR3 covers 15 residues. Full variable domain (outside the CDR3, taken from reference TRBV5-1 and TRBJ2-3): KAGVTQTPRYLIKTRGQQVTLSCSPISGHRSVSWYQQTPGQGLQFLFEYFSETQRNKGNFPGRFSGRQFSNSRSEMNVSTLELGDSALYLCASSEGSGSSDTQYFGPGTRLTVL.

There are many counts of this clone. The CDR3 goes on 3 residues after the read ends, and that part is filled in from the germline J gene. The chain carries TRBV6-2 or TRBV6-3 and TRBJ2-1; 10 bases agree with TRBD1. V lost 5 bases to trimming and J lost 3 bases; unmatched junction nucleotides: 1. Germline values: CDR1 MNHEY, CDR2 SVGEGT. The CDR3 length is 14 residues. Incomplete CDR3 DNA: TGTGCCAGCAGTCGGACAGGGGGCTACAATGAG. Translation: CASSRTGGYNE. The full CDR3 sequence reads CASSRTGGYNEQFF.

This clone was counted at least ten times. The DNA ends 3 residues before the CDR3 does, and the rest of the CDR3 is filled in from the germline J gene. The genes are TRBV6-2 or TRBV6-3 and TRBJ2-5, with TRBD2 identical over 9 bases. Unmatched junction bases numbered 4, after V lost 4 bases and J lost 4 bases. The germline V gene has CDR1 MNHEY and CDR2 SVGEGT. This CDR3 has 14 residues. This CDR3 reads CASSFGSGGETQYF. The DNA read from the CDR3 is TGTGCCAGCAGTTTTGGTAGCGGGGGAGAGACC.

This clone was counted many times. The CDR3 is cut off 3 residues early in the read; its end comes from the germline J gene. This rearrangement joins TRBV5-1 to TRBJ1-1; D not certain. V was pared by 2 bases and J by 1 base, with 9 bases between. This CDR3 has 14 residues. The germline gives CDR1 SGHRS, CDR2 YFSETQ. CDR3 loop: CASSFQATNTEAFF. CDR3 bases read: TGCGCCAGCAGCTTTCAGGCGACGAACACTGAA.